Shown below are 12 T cell receptor beta chains from a single sample sequenced in a study of siplizumab effects on memory and regulatory T cells. Sequencing was performed with immunoSEQ multiplex PCR; in TCRdb, only in-frame clones are kept and a portion is missing. The sample contains some 100,000 clones, 93% of which appear only once. Sequencing used CD8+ T cells sorted from blood. The receptors shown here come from a human donor in good health.

The chain recombines TRBV10-2 with TRBJ2-3, with TRBD2 matching over 12 bases. There are 14 residues in the CDR3. V was pared by 3 bases and J by 11 bases, with 6 bases of the junction left unmatched. CDR1 is WSHSY and CDR2 is SAAADI in the germline V gene. CDR3 bases: TGCGCCAGCAGTGACTCGACTAGCGGGGGAGGGCAGTATTTT. Translating it yields CASSDSTSGGGQYF.

The chain is built from TRBV25-1 and TRBJ2-1; D is unclear. V was trimmed by 5 bases and J by 10 bases, leaving 12 bases between them. CDR1 MGHDK and CDR2 SYGVNS come from the germline V gene. CDR3 length: 12 residues. CDR3: CASSSFADEQFF. The CDR3 coding sequence is TGTGCCAGCAGTAGCTTCGCGGACGAGCAGTTCTTC.

The genes are TRBV9 and TRBJ2-7; 9 bases map to TRBD2. Per germline, CDR1 SGDLS and CDR2 YYNGEE. CDR3 length: 15 residues. The V and J ends lost 3 bases and 0 bases, in that order; junction bases with no gene match: 4. CDR3: CASSAFSGSSYEQYF. As DNA, the CDR3 is TGTGCCAGCAGCGCATTTAGCGGGAGCTCCTACGAGCAGTACTTC.

The chain employs TRBV11-3 and TRBJ2-3; 9 nucleotides match TRBD2. Looked up from germline, CDR1 is SGHNT and CDR2 is YENEEA. The CDR3 has 17 residues. The ends lost 10 bases at V and 3 bases at J; junction bases unmatched: 17. In nucleotides, the CDR3 is TGTGCCACACAGCGGGGGGAAGCCTCTAGCAATACAGATACGCAGTATTTT. Protein sequence: CATQRGEASSNTDTQYF.

V is TRBV7-8 and J is TRBJ1-2; no reliable D call. The CDR3 contains 13 residues. V dropped 1 base and J dropped 7 bases, with 10 bases sitting between them. Germline V gene sequence: CDR1 SGHVS, CDR2 FQNEAQ. CDR3 amino acids: CASSLGPTAGYTF. The CDR3 DNA reads TGTGCCAGCAGCTTAGGCCCCACAGCTGGCTACACCTTC. Full variable domain (missing parts from reference TRBV7-8 and TRBJ1-2): GAGVSQSPRYKVAKRGQDVALRCDPISGHVSLFWYQQALGQGPEFLTYFQNEAQLDKSGLPSDRFFAERPEGSVSTLKIQRTQQEDSAVYLCASSLGPTAGYTFGSGTRLTVV.

The chain joins TRBV5-6 to TRBJ1-4, with D uncertain. Looked up from germline, CDR1 is SGHDT and CDR2 is YYEEEE. The CDR3 is 11 amino acids. V was trimmed by 0 bases and J by 8 bases, leaving 2 bases between them. CDR3 sequence reads: CASSLGEKLFF. The CDR3 coding sequence is TGTGCCAGCAGCTTGGGAGAAAAACTGTTTTTT.

This rearrangement joins TRBV27 to TRBJ1-6, with 8 bases fitting TRBD1. The CDR3 is 17 amino acids. Germline CDR1 reads MNHEY; CDR2 reads SMNVEV (reference sequence). With V trimmed by 0 bases and J by 9 bases, 10 bases remained unmatched. CDR3 in DNA: TGTGCCAGCAGTTTATCTGGCAGGGGGCTTTGGAGTTCACCCCTCCACTTT. Translating it yields CASSLSGRGLWSSPLHF.

The V gene is TRBV19, the J gene TRBJ2-2; the D gene is possibly TRBD1 (5 bases). Trimming left V 7 bases short and J 4 bases short, with 10 bases between. There are 13 residues in the CDR3. Germline V lookup: CDR1 LNHDA, CDR2 SQIVND (reference sequence). The CDR3 DNA follows: TGTGCCAGTACAGGGCGAGGCACCGGGGAGCTGTTTTTT. This gives the protein CASTGRGTGELFF.

The gene calls are TRBV5-4 and TRBJ1-1, with unresolved D. With 4 bases removed from V and 4 bases from J, the gap between germline ends came to 11 bases. The germline gives CDR1 SGHNT, CDR2 YYREEE (reference sequence). This CDR3 has 13 residues. CDR3 sequence (DNA): TGTGCCAGCAGCAGTGACGATGCCACTGAAGCTTTCTTT. This encodes CASSSDDATEAFF.

The chain carries TRBV7-9 and TRBJ2-7, with TRBD2 matching over 10 bases. Germline loops: CDR1 SEHNR, CDR2 FQNEAQ (reference sequence). The V gene end was trimmed by 4 bases and the J gene end by 5 bases; junction bases not matched to a gene: 5. The CDR3 extends over 14 amino acids. The CDR3 region has the DNA TGTGCCAGCAGCTGGCCTAGCGGGGGCCACGAGCAGTACTTC. Amino acid sequence: CASSWPSGGHEQYF.

The chain is built from TRBV7-9 and TRBJ1-1, with D possibly being TRBD1 (6 bases). CDR3 length: 16 residues. CDR1 is SEHNR and CDR2 is FQNEAQ in the germline V gene (reference sequence). The germline V and J ends were trimmed by 1 base and 0 bases, with 12 bases remaining between them. The chain's CDR3 is CASSLEWGHVNTEAFF. CDR3 bases: TGTGCCAGCAGCTTAGAATGGGGGCACGTGAACACTGAAGCTTTCTTT.

This chain joins TRBV2 and TRBJ1-1; D may be TRBD1 (5 bases). Germline V gene sequence: CDR1 SNHLY, CDR2 FYNNEI. The CDR3 is 13 amino acids. V shed 6 bases and J shed 3 bases, with 11 bases lying between them. The chain's CDR3 is CASRVTDYTEAFF. The CDR3 bases are TGTGCCAGCAGGGTGACAGACTACACTGAAGCTTTCTTT.